These 8 T cell receptor beta chains share one sample of origin, sequenced in a study of cytomegalovirus exposure and HLA in healthy donors. 60 Vbeta and 13 Jbeta primers were used in PCR. Assay: immunoSEQ multiplex PCR; the TCRdb copy retains only in-frame clones and omits some. The sample consists of 150,000 or so clones, 78% of them appearing once. Source material: PBMCs. The receptors shown here come from a woman between 45 and 65 years old in good health and CMV-seropositive.

Of note for this clone: At one boundary the junction diverges from the germline segment, which might be a read error. The rearrangement joins TRBV9 to TRBJ2-4; D perhaps matches TRBD2 (5 bases). In germline, CDR1 is SGDLS, CDR2 YYNGEE. CDR3 length: 16 residues. CDR3 residues: CASSGVAGLAKNSQYF. The DNA for the CDR3 is TGTGCCAGCAGCGGGGTGGCAGGCCTAGCCAAAAACAGTCAGTACTTC.

CDR3 protein: CAISGQDSYEQYF. The CDR3 bases are TGTGCCATCAGTGGACAGGACTCCTACGAGCAGTACTTC. The J gene is TRBJ2-7, the V gene TRBV10-3; tentatively, D is TRBD1 (6 bases). V lost 4 bases to trimming and J lost 0 bases, with 7 bases between them. The CDR3 is made up of 13 amino acids. Germline lookup yields CDR1 ENHRY and CDR2 SYGVKD.

The chain carries TRBV7-2 and TRBJ1-3; D gene unclear. Germline V gives CDR1 SGHTA, CDR2 FQGNSA. The CDR3 length is 15 residues. Deletions cut 3 bases from V and 2 bases from J, with 11 bases between. The CDR3 sequence: CASSFVGGTGNTIYF. Written as DNA, the CDR3 is TGTGCCAGCAGCTTTGTGGGAGGGACTGGAAACACCATATATTTT.

The chain is built from TRBV19 and TRBJ2-3, with a weak D call TRBD2 (5 bases). The V and J ends lost 3 bases and 3 bases respectively, with 13 bases between them. Germline CDR1 reads LNHDA; CDR2 reads SQIVND (reference sequence). The CDR3 runs to 15 residues. The CDR3 DNA follows: TGTGCCAGTAGTATCCGGGATTTTATAACAGATACGCAGTATTTT. Translation: CASSIRDFITDTQYF.

The chain uses TRBV11-2 and TRBJ1-2; TRBD1 is a possible D gene (5 bases). Per germline, CDR1 SGHAT and CDR2 FQNNGV. The CDR3 runs 16 residues. Trimming cost V 0 bases and J 5 bases, with 16 bases left between them. CDR3 in DNA: TGTGCCAGCAGCTTAGAAACTCCTACAGGTCCTTATGGCTACACCTTC. Encoded protein: CASSLETPTGPYGYTF.

This clone was picked up a small number of times. The chain joins TRBV9 to TRBJ2-1; unclear D gene. Germline V gives CDR1 SGDLS, CDR2 YYNGEE. The CDR3 has 13 amino acids. V was cut by 0 bases and J by 8 bases, with 9 bases left in between. Here the CDR3 DNA reads TGTGCCAGCAGCGTAGCTAGGTCGGATGAGCAGTTCTTC. It specifies CASSVARSDEQFF.

This sequence joins TRBV30 and TRBJ2-3, with TRBD2 as a possible D gene (5 bases). Germline CDR1 is GTSNPN and CDR2 is SVGIG (reference sequence). The CDR3 has 16 residues. Between the trimmed V and J ends, which lost 3 bases and 0 bases, there was a span of 16 bases. CDR3 region: CAWSRSGNPSTDTQYF. CDR3 nucleotide sequence: TGTGCCTGGAGCAGAAGCGGTAACCCTAGCACAGATACGCAGTATTTT.

This clone was observed a handful of times. The rearrangement joins TRBV7-3 to TRBJ2-5; 8 bases fit TRBD2. Trimming removed 4 bases from V and 5 bases from J; junction bases left unmatched: 3. The germline V gene has CDR1 SGHTA and CDR2 FQGTGA. This CDR3 region has 13 residues. The CDR3 DNA reads TGTGCCAGCAGCTCGACTAGCGCCGAGACCCAGTACTTC. This encodes CASSSTSAETQYF.